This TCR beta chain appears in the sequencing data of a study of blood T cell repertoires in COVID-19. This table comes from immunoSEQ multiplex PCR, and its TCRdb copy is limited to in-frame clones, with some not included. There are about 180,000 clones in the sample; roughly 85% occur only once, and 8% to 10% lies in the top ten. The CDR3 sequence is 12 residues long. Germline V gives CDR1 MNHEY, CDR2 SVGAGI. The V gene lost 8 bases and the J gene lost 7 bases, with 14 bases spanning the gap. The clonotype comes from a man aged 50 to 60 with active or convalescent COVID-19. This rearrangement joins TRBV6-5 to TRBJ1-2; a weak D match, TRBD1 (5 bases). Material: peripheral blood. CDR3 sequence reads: CASWGVAVGYTF. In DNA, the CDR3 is TGTGCCAGCTGGGGGGTGGCAGTTGGCTACACCTTC.